This T cell receptor beta chain was captured in a study of regulatory T cells in long-lasting Graves disease. The authors built TCR beta libraries using iRepertoire HTBI primers and Arm-PCR of CDR3 regions. TCRdb passed the multiplex PCR reads through MiXCR, listing each CDR3 protein once. The sample includes hundreds of thousands of distinct CDR3 sequences, roughly a sixth of them seen just once. Time point: newly diagnosed GD, antithyroid drugs for less than 3 months. Scientists built the TCR library using RNA that was extracted from PBMCs. Under American Thyroid Association guidelines, Graves' disease was diagnosed. The V and J ends lost 9 bases and 3 bases respectively, with 14 bases between them. The germline gives CDR1 LGHNT, CDR2 FRNRAP. This CDR3 has 14 residues. This clonotype came up a few times. This sample also belongs to another study, concerning T cells in Graves' hyperthyroidism and ophthalmopathy. As that study records: Initially, a first-round RT-PCR of the TCR CDR3 employed the HTBI primer set. Ophthalmopathy, which appeared later, was predicted by the model a median approximately 6 months before onset.

This chain connects TRBV12-5 to TRBJ2-2; TRBD2 might be the D (7 bases). The clonotype originates from a woman aged 40 to 65 with Graves disease. The sequenced sample was peripheral blood mononuclear cells (PBMCs), obtained at new diagnosis, from a patient treated with antithyroid drugs. The CDR3 protein is CASGSGGDTGELFF. CDR3 DNA: TGTGCTAGCGGCTCGGGGGGCGACACCGGGGAGCTGTTTTTT.